This T cell receptor beta chain came from a study of T cells in Graves' hyperthyroidism and ophthalmopathy. Study at large: Before treatment of any kind, peripheral blood was taken at initial diagnosis. The study, taken as a whole, reports: Blood also carried most thyroid clonotypes expanded above 0.001.

The sample holds many counts of this clonotype. What it binds is not known. The CDR3 regions of TCR beta were amplified from RNA transcripts. Primed by the HTBI set, a first-round RT-PCR was run on the TCR CDR3. TCRdb reprocessed the multiplex PCR reads with MiXCR, giving one entry per CDR3 protein. This sample has about 330,000 distinct CDR3 sequences, with approximately 15% found just once. The sequenced sample consisted of blood. The receptor comes from a middle-aged woman with Graves' ophthalmopathy.

The CDR3 spells CASSALTVSTDTQYF. In DNA, the CDR3 is TGTGCCAGCAGTGCGCTGACAGTGAGCACAGATACGCAGTATTTT. This sequence joins TRBV6-2 or TRBV6-3 and TRBJ2-3; D is perhaps TRBD1 (5 bases). Trimming pared 5 bases from V and 0 bases from J, leaving 12 bases between. There are 15 residues in the CDR3. Germline lookup yields CDR1 MNHEY and CDR2 SVGEGT.